This entry is about one TCR beta chain. Authors' analysis steps: Using reference gene primer amplification, nucleated cell counts were estimated. TCRdb's copy holds only in-frame clones and misses some; the assay was immunoSEQ multiplex PCR. The D gene and trimming were derived from the DNA, and the V and J assignments and clone size from that table. This table has 40,000 to 50,000 clones, over 75% appearing once. This sample is drawn from a study of blood T cell repertoires in COVID-19. Study information: Some COVID-19 samples were acute and others convalescent; all came from the United States, Italy and Spain. Sources were T cells, B-cell-depleted T cells, or PBMCs; the material itself was cDNA or gDNA.

The TCR comes from a human donor in a cohort sampled during active COVID-19. The specimen was peripheral blood.

As DNA, the CDR3 is TGTGCCAGTACCACGGGGGGTACAGGGCGAGTGGCTACGCAGTATTTT. Protein: CASTTGGTGRVATQYF. This chain connects TRBV19 to TRBJ2-3, with a possible D match to TRBD2 (7 bases). Germline V gives CDR1 LNHDA, CDR2 SQIVND (reference sequence). CDR3 length: 16 amino acids. Trimming stripped 7 bases from V and 8 bases from J, with 25 bases between.